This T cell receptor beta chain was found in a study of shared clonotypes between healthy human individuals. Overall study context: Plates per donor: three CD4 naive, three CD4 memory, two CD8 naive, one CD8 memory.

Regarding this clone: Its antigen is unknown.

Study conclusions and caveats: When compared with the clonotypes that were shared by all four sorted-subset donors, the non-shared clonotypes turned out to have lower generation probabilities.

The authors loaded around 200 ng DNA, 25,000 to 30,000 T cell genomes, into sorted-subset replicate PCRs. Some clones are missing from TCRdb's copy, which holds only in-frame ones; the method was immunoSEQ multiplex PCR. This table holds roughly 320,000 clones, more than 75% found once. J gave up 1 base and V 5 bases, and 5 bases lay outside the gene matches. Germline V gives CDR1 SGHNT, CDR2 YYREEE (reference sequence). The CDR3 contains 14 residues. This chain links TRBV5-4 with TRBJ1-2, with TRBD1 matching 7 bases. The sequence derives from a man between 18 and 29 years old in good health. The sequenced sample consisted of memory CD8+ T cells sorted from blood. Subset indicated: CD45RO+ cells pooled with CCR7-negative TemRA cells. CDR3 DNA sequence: TGTGCCAGCAGTAGGGACAGCCTTAACTATGGCTACACCTTC. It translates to CASSRDSLNYGYTF.